What follows are 23 T cell receptor beta chains derived from one specimen sequenced in a study of cytomegalovirus exposure and HLA in healthy donors. The PCR was carried out with 60 Vbeta primers and 13 Jbeta primers. Only in-frame clones appear in the TCRdb table, and some are missing; sequencing was by immunoSEQ multiplex PCR. The sample shows about 190,000 clones, around 79% of them seen only once. What was sequenced was PBMCs. The receptors were gathered from a woman aged 18-29 years in good health and CMV-seronegative.

This clone was seen just once. The chain has TRBV6-5 and TRBJ2-5; weak D call: TRBD1 (5 bases). The CDR3 contains 14 residues. CDR1 MNHEY and CDR2 SVGAGI come from the germline V gene. V was clipped by 2 bases and J by 5 bases, with 12 bases between them. CDR3 DNA: TGTGCCAGCAGTTACGGCAGGGCCTCCGAGACCCAGTACTTC. Translating it yields CASSYGRASETQYF.

The count of this clone is one. CDR3 sequence (DNA): TGTGCCACTGGACAGGGGGTAAATCAGCCCCAGCATTTT. As protein: CATGQGVNQPQHF. The V and J genes are TRBV6-6 and TRBJ1-5; TRBD1 matches 10 bases. This CDR3 comprises 13 residues. Germline CDR1 and CDR2: MNHNY and SVGAGI (reference sequence). J gave up 4 bases and V 10 bases, and 4 bases lay outside the gene matches.

The chain employs TRBV9 and TRBJ2-1; 12 nucleotides match TRBD2. CDR1 and CDR2 (germline): SGDLS, YYNGEE. The CDR3 extends over 19 amino acids. With V trimmed by 3 bases and J by 5 bases, 15 bases remained unmatched. The CDR3 DNA is TGTGCCAGCAGCGCCCTCGGTTGGGCTAGCGGGGGGGTGAACAATGAGCAGTTCTTC. This encodes CASSALGWASGGVNNEQFF. The entire variable domain, with the rest obtained from reference TRBV9 and TRBJ2-1, is as follows: DSGVTQTPKHLITATGQRVTLRCSPRSGDLSVYWYQQSLDQGLQFLIQYYNGEERAKGNILERFSAQQFPDLHSELNLSSLELGDSALYFCASSALGWASGGVNNEQFFGPGTRLTVL.

This rearrangement joins TRBV28 to TRBJ1-1; D not resolved. V was clipped by 8 bases and J by 5 bases, with 24 bases between them. The CDR3 extends over 16 amino acids. Per the germline V gene, CDR1 is MDHEN and CDR2 is SYDVKM. The chain's CDR3 is CASLRGRVLEATEAFF. The CDR3 nucleotides read TGTGCCAGCCTAAGAGGACGGGTATTGGAGGCTACTGAAGCTTTCTTT.

V is TRBV28 and J is TRBJ2-1, with a weak D call TRBD1 (6 bases). CDR1 and CDR2 from the germline V gene are MDHEN and SYDVKM. This CDR3 spans 13 amino acids. The V and J ends lost 6 bases and 3 bases respectively, with 9 bases between them. The CDR3 sequence: CASSRGGYNEQFF. DNA for the CDR3: TGTGCCAGCAGCAGGGGCGGCTACAATGAGCAGTTCTTC. Complete variable domain (other parts from reference TRBV28 and TRBJ2-1): DVKVTQSSRYLVKRTGEKVFLECVQDMDHENMFWYRQDPGLGLRLIYFSYDVKMKEKGDIPEGYSVSREKKERFSLILESASTNQTSMYLCASSRGGYNEQFFGPGTRLTVL.

The chain combines TRBV5-6 with TRBJ1-5; D not resolved. The V end was cut by 2 bases, the J end by 1 base, with 10 bases between. Germline CDR1 reads SGHDT; CDR2 reads YYEEEE. The CDR3 runs 15 residues. Written as DNA, the CDR3 is TGTGCCAGCAGCTTAACCCCTAGGAGCAATCAGCCCCAGCATTTT. Translation: CASSLTPRSNQPQHF.

This sequence joins TRBV19 and TRBJ2-7; tentative D call: TRBD1 (6 bases). Germline V CDR1 and CDR2: LNHDA, SQIVND (reference sequence). The germline V and J ends were trimmed by 7 bases and 3 bases, with 13 bases remaining between them. This CDR3 contains 13 residues. CDR3 loop: CASTGHTIYEQYF. The CDR3 coding sequence is TGTGCCAGTACGGGACACACGATCTACGAGCAGTACTTC.

The DNA for the CDR3 is TGTGCCAGCACCCTTACAGATACGCAGTATTTT. Translation gives CASTLTDTQYF. This chain uses TRBV2 with TRBJ2-3; D not resolved. V dropped 7 bases and J dropped 3 bases, with 5 bases sitting between them. Per the germline V gene, CDR1 is SNHLY and CDR2 is FYNNEI. This CDR3 contains 11 residues.

This clone was seen a few times. The chain carries TRBV27 and TRBJ1-1, with 8 bases aligning to TRBD1. This CDR3 region has 14 residues. The germline V gene has CDR1 MNHEY and CDR2 SMNVEV (reference sequence). V lost 7 bases, J lost 1 base, and 5 bases stayed unmatched. CDR3 bases: TGTGCCAGCACCACCGGGACAGGGAACACTGAAGCTTTCTTT. As protein: CASTTGTGNTEAFF.

The CDR3 DNA sequence: TGTGCCAGCAAGGGGGGGGGTGATGGCTACACCTTC. Translating it yields CASKGGGDGYTF. The rearrangement links TRBV7-9 to TRBJ1-2, with a weak D call TRBD1 (6 bases). From germline, CDR1 is SEHNR and CDR2 FQNEAQ (reference sequence). Trimming took 7 bases from V and 6 from J, leaving 12 bases between them. The CDR3 consists of 12 residues.

This clone appeared once. The chain links TRBV28 to TRBJ2-3; D perhaps matches TRBD2 (7 bases). This CDR3 spans 15 amino acids. The germline gives CDR1 MDHEN, CDR2 SYDVKM. Trimming took 6 bases from V and 2 from J, leaving 15 bases between them. CDR3 nucleotide sequence: TGTGCCAGCAGCCCGGGGGGACACAACACAGATACGCAGTATTTT. Its protein is CASSPGGHNTDTQYF. Based on the CDR3 plus reference TRBV28 and TRBJ2-3, the full variable domain is DVKVTQSSRYLVKRTGEKVFLECVQDMDHENMFWYRQDPGLGLRLIYFSYDVKMKEKGDIPEGYSVSREKKERFSLILESASTNQTSMYLCASSPGGHNTDTQYFGPGTRLTVL.

Details on this clone: This CDR3 is also generated by other DNA sequences in the sample. The chain uses TRBV29-1 and TRBJ1-1; D not certain. The CDR3 contains 11 residues. Trimming took 6 bases from V and 5 from J, leaving 10 bases between them. Germline assignment: CDR1 SQVTM and CDR2 ANQGSEA. The CDR3 region has the DNA TGCAGCGTACCGGGTGGAACTGAAGCTTTCTTT. Amino acids: CSVPGGTEAFF. The whole variable domain, filled in from reference TRBV29-1 and TRBJ1-1, reads SAVISQKPSRDICQRGTSLTIQCQVDSQVTMMFWYRQQPGQSLTLIATANQGSEATYESGFVIDKFPISRPNLTFSTLTVSNMSPEDSSIYLCSVPGGTEAFFGQGTRLTVV.

As regards this clone: This specimen includes other DNA sequences encoding the same CDR3. J is TRBJ2-7 and V is TRBV15, with 10 bases matching TRBD1. Unmatched junction bases numbered 1, after V lost 5 bases and J lost 3 bases. CDR1 and CDR2 (germline): LNHNV, YYDKDF (reference sequence). The CDR3 runs to 13 residues. Here the CDR3 reads CATSRDRGYEQYF. The CDR3 DNA sequence: TGTGCCACCAGCCGGGACAGGGGCTACGAGCAGTACTTC.

The rearrangement links TRBV5-1 to TRBJ1-3, with TRBD1 matching 8 bases. V dropped 3 bases and J dropped 1; count of bases not matched to a gene: 9. CDR1 SGHRS and CDR2 YFSETQ come from the germline V gene. The CDR3 has 17 amino acids. The DNA of the CDR3 is TGCGCCAGCAGCTATCTCCCCACAGGGGGATCTGGAAACACCATATATTTT. Translated: CASSYLPTGGSGNTIYF.

The chain joins TRBV5-4 to TRBJ2-4; perhaps TRBD1 as D (6 bases). The CDR3 spans 14 residues. CDR1 and CDR2 from the germline V gene are SGHNT and YYREEE (reference sequence). V lost 2 bases, J lost 9 bases, and 15 bases lay in between. CDR3 sequence: CASSFVGDMGIQYF. The CDR3 bases are TGTGCCAGCAGCTTCGTCGGGGACATGGGCATTCAGTACTTC.

This clone was recorded once. This chain links TRBV27 with TRBJ2-1; TRBD2 matches 7 bases. This CDR3 spans 16 amino acids. Germline-derived CDR1 and CDR2 are MNHEY and SMNVEV (reference sequence). V shed 5 bases, J shed 5 bases, and the junction held 12 bases outside the gene matches. In DNA, the CDR3 is TGTGCCAGCAGTCACGACCGGGACTACGAAAACAATGAGCAGTTCTTC. It specifies CASSHDRDYENNEQFF.

This clone came up a few times. This chain uses TRBV19 with TRBJ2-6, with 10 bases matching TRBD2. After removal of 6 bases from V and 0 bases from J, the junction contained 5 bases not matched to a gene. Germline loops: CDR1 LNHDA, CDR2 SQIVND (reference sequence). This CDR3 has 17 residues. CDR3 sequence (DNA): TGTGCCAGTAGGAGAGCGGGGGGGTTCTCTGGGGCCAACGTCCTGACTTTC. Translating it yields CASRRAGGFSGANVLTF. Together with reference TRBV19 and TRBJ2-6, the CDR3 gives the full variable domain: DGGITQSPKYLFRKEGQNVTLSCEQNLNHDAMYWYRQDPGQGLRLIYYSQIVNDFQKGDIAEGYSVSREKKESFPLTVTSAQKNPTAFYLCASRRAGGFSGANVLTFGAGSRLTVL.

This clone showed up just a few times. The chain employs TRBV4-1 and TRBJ2-1, with 9 bases lining up with TRBD1. The J segment lost 9 bases and the V segment lost 1 base, leaving 10 bases of the junction unmatched. Germline V CDR1 and CDR2: MGHRA, YSYEKL. The CDR3 totals 16 residues. This CDR3 is CASSQGLGTGKIEQFF. The CDR3 DNA follows: TGCGCCAGCAGCCAAGGACTCGGGACAGGGAAGATTGAGCAGTTCTTC.

The rearrangement links TRBV5-6 to TRBJ2-2, with D perhaps TRBD1 (5 bases). Germline loops: CDR1 SGHDT, CDR2 YYEEEE. The CDR3 contains 15 residues. Trimming removed 2 bases from V and 0 bases from J, with 8 bases in between. The CDR3 nucleotides read TGTGCCAGCAGCTTACCCAGGGCGAACACCGGGGAGCTGTTTTTT. Amino acid sequence: CASSLPRANTGELFF.

The chain recombines TRBV19 with TRBJ1-6; D unresolved. CDR3 length: 13 amino acids. Germline CDR1 LNHDA, CDR2 SQIVND (reference sequence). V lost 3 bases to trimming and J lost 11 bases, with 11 bases between them. The CDR3 DNA reads as TGTGCCAGTAGTATCTATCTAGATGCACCCCTCCACTTT. This gives the protein CASSIYLDAPLHF.

This clone was observed a single time. This chain joins TRBV21-1 and TRBJ1-1; the D call in the table, TRBD1, was not verified against the DNA. TRBV21-1 is tagged as a pseudogene. The CDR3 runs to 13 residues. The CDR3 loop is CASSPGGRTEAFF. For the CDR3, the DNA is TGTGCCAGCAGTCCAGGGGGCCGAACTGAAGCTTTCTTT.

CDR3 nucleotide sequence: TGTGCCAGCACCCCGACAGGGGTCTCCTACGAGCAGTACTTC. This codes for CASTPTGVSYEQYF. The chain is built from TRBV7-8 and TRBJ2-7; 8 bases match TRBD1. Trimming removed 7 bases from V and 0 bases from J; junction bases left unmatched: 5. The CDR3 consists of 14 residues. The germline V gene has CDR1 SGHVS and CDR2 FQNEAQ.

The rearrangement uses TRBV5-6 and TRBJ1-2; possible D gene TRBD1, 6 bases. CDR3 length equals 14 residues. Deletions cut 2 bases from V and 6 bases from J, with 14 bases between. Germline V lookup: CDR1 SGHDT, CDR2 YYEEEE. CDR3 region: CASSFQGLLDGYTF. For the CDR3, the DNA is TGTGCCAGCAGCTTCCAGGGGCTTCTAGATGGCTACACCTTC.